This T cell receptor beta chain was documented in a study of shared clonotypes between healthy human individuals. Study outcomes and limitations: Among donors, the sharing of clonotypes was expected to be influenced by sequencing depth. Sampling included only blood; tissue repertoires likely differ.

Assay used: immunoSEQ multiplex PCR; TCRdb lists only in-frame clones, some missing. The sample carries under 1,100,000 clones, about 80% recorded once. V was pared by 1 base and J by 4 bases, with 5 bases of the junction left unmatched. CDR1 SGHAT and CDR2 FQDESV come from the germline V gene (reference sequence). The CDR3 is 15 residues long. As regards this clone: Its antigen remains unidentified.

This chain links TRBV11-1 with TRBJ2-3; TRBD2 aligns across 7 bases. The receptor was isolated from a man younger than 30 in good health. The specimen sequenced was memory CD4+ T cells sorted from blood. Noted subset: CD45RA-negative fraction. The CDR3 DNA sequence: TGTGCCAGCAGCTTAGATCCGGGGGGAGCAGATACGCAGTATTTT. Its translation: CASSLDPGGADTQYF.